This TCR beta chain was captured by sequencing in a study of memory CD4+ T cells and cytomegalovirus serostatus. The study, taken as a whole, reports: A US-trained random forest predicted CMV serostatus with median AUC roughly 0.91. Suggested: most of the CMV-linked TCR signature lies in CD4+ memory cells.

Only in-frame clones appear in the TCRdb table, and some are missing; sequencing was by immunoSEQ multiplex PCR. The table includes approximately 65,000 clones, 60% to 80% detected once. In regard to this clone: Its matching antigen is unknown.

The sort gate was single viable CD3+CD4+CD8-CD45RO+ cells for memory CD4+ T cells. V lost 4 bases to trimming and J lost 7 bases; unmatched junction nucleotides: 7. CDR1 and CDR2 from the germline V gene are MNHEY and SMNVEV (reference sequence). The length of the CDR3 is 15 residues. The chain uses TRBV27 and TRBJ2-1, with TRBD2 identical over 10 bases. This receptor was taken from an adult in good health and CMV-seronegative. Material: memory CD4+ T cells from blood. CDR3 in amino acids: CASSSLAGGVNEQFF. CDR3 DNA: TGTGCCAGCAGTTCCTTAGCGGGAGGTGTGAATGAGCAGTTCTTC.